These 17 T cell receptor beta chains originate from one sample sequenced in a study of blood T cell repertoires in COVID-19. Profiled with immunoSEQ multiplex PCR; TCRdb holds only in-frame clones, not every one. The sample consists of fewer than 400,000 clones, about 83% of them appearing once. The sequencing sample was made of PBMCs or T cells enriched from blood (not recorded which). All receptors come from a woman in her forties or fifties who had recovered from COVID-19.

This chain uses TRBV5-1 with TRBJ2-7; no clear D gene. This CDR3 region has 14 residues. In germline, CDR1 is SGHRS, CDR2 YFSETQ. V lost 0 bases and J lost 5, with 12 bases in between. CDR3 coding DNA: TGCGCCAGCAGCTTGGGAGAGCCTAGAAACGAGCAGTACTTC. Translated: CASSLGEPRNEQYF.

In DNA, the CDR3 is TGTGCCAGTACCGTCCCCGGGGTAGGGCGCAATGAGCAGTTCTTC. It yields the protein CASTVPGVGRNEQFF. The chain is built from TRBV19 and TRBJ2-1; a possible D gene is TRBD2 (5 bases). V was shortened by 7 bases and J by 6 bases, with 19 bases between the two germline ends. Germline values: CDR1 LNHDA, CDR2 SQIVND (reference sequence). CDR3 length: 15 amino acids.

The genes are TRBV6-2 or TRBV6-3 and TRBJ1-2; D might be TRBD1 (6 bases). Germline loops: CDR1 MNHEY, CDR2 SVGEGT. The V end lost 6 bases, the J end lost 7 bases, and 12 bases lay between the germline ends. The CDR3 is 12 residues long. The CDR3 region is CASSQGRIGYTF. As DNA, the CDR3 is TGTGCCAGCAGCCAGGGGCGGATTGGCTACACCTTC.

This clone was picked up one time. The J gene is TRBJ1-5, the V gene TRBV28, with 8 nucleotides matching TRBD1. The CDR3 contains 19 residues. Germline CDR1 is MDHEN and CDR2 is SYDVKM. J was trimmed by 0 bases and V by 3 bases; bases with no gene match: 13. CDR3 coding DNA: TGTGCCAGCAGTTTCCTTCTCAGGGGGCCCGAATATAGCAATCAGCCCCAGCATTTT. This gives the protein CASSFLLRGPEYSNQPQHF.

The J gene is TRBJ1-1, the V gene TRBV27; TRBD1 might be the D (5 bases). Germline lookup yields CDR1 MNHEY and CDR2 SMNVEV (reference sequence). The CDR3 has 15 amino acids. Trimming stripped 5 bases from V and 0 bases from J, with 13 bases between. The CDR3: CASSPLDKLNTEAFF. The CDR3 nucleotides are TGTGCCAGCAGTCCCTTGGACAAGCTGAACACTGAAGCTTTCTTT.

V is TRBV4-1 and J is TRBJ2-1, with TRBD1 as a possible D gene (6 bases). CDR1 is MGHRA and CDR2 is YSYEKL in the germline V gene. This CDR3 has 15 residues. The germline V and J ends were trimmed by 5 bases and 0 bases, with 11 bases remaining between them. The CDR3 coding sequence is TGCGCCAGCAGCTTCCGGGACACCTCCTACAATGAGCAGTTCTTC. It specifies CASSFRDTSYNEQFF.

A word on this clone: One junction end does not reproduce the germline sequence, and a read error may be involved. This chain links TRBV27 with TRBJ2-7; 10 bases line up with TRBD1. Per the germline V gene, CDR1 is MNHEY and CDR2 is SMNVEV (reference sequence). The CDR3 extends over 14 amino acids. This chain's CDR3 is CASSLTGGSHEQYF. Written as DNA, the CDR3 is TGTGCCAGCAGTTTGACAGGGGGCTCCCACGAGCAGTACTTC.

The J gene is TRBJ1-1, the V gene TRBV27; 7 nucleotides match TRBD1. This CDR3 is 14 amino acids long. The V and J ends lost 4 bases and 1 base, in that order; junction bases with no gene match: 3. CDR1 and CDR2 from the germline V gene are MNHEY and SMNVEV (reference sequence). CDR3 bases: TGTGCCAGCAGTTCGGACAGGTCGAACACTGAAGCTTTCTTT. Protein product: CASSSDRSNTEAFF.

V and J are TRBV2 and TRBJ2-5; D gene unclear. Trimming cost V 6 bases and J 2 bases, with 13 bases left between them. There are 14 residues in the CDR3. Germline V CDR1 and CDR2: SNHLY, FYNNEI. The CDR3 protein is CASRSDRQQETQYF. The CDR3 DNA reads TGTGCCAGCAGGTCCGACCGACAACAAGAGACCCAGTACTTC.

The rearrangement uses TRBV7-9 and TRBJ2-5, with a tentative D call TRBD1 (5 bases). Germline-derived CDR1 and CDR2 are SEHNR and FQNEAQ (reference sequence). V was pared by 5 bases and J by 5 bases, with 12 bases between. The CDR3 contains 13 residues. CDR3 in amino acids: CASSRSQGETQYF. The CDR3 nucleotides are TGTGCCAGCAGCCGATCCCAGGGTGAGACCCAGTACTTC.

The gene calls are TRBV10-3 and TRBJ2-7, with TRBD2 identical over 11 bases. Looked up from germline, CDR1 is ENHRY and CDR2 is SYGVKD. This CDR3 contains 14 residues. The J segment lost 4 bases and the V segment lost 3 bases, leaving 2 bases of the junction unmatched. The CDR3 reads CAISDGTSGYEQYF. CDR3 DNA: TGTGCCATCAGTGACGGGACTAGCGGTTACGAGCAGTACTTC.

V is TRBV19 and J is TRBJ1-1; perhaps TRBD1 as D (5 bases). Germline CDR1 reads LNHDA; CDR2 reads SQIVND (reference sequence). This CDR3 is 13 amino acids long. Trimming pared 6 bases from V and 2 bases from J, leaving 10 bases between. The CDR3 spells CASRGTPNTEAFF. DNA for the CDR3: TGTGCCAGTAGGGGGACTCCTAACACTGAAGCTTTCTTT.

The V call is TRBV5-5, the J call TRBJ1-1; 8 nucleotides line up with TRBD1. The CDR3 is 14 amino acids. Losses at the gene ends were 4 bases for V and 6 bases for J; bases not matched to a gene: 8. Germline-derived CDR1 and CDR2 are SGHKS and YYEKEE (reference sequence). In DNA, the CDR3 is TGTGCCAGCAGCGTAACACAGGGGGTCTCTGAAGCTTTCTTT. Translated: CASSVTQGVSEAFF.

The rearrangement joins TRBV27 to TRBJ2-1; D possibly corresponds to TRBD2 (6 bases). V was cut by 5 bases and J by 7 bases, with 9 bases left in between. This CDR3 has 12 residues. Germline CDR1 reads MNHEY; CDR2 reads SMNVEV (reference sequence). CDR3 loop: CASSGRGNEQFF. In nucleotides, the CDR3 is TGTGCCAGCAGTGGGCGGGGAAATGAGCAGTTCTTC.

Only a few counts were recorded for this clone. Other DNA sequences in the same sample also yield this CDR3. CDR3 nucleotide sequence: TGTGCCAGCAGCCAACAAGGACTCAATCAGCCCCAGCATTTT. It codes for CASSQQGLNQPQHF. The chain couples TRBV3-1 (or the pseudogene TRBV3-2) to TRBJ1-5, with D unresolved. Per germline, CDR1 LGHDT and CDR2 YNNKEL (reference sequence). Trimming cost V 2 bases and J 3 bases, with 8 bases left between them. This CDR3 has 14 residues.

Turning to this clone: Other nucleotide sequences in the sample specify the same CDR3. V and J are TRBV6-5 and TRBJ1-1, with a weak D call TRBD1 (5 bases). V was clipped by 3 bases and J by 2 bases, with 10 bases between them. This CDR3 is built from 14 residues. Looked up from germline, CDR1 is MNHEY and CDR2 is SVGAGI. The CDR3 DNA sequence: TGTGCCAGCAGTTATGGGGGGAAAAACACTGAAGCTTTCTTT. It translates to CASSYGGKNTEAFF.

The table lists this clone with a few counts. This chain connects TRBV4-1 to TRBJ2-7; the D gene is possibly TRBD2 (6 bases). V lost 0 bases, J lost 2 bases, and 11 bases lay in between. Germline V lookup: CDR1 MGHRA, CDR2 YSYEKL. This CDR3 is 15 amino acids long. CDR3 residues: CASSQENGGAYEQYF. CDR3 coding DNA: TGCGCCAGCAGCCAAGAGAACGGCGGGGCCTACGAGCAGTACTTC.